Listed below are T cell receptor beta chains from one sample, sequenced in a study of T cells in localized non-small cell lung cancer. Assay: immunoSEQ multiplex PCR; the TCRdb copy retains only in-frame clones and omits some. The table has about 23,000 clones, approximately 90% seen once. Material: peripheral blood, obtained before any cancer treatment. These receptors were obtained from a woman aged 35 to 69 with stage I lung adenocarcinoma. Each CDR3 is given with its conserved first and last residue. D genes are given only for firm matches. Clone size appears in some rows only: once, few, many, or a class for an expanded clone.

D gene	clone size	V gene	J gene	CDR3 protein	CDR3 DNA
.	.	TRBV27	TRBJ2-1	CASSRNTGPEQFF	TGTGCCAGCAGCCGCAATACAGGACCCGAGCAGTTCTTC
.	.	TRBV19	TRBJ1-1	CASRRGARSEAFF	TGTGCCAGTAGGAGGGGGGCGCGGAGTGAAGCTTTCTTT
.	.	TRBV6-5	TRBJ2-6	CASKGSGANVLTF	TGTGCCAGCAAGGGATCTGGGGCCAACGTCCTGACTTTC
TRBD2	once	TRBV30	TRBJ2-5	CAWTSGRGQETQYF	TGTGCCTGGACTAGCGGGAGGGGACAAGAGACCCAGTACTTC
.	.	TRBV19	TRBJ1-5	CASSTALLDNQPQHF	TGTGCCAGTAGTACCGCCCTTCTTGATAATCAGCCCCAGCATTTT
TRBD2	.	TRBV25-1	TRBJ2-7	CASSRGLAGYEQYF	TGTGCCAGCAGTCGCGGACTAGCGGGTTACGAGCAGTACTTC
TRBD1	.	TRBV25-1	TRBJ2-7	CASSELGTGGHNEQYF	TGTGCCAGCAGTGAATTGGGGACAGGGGGTCACAACGAGCAGTACTTC
TRBD1	.	TRBV5-1	TRBJ1-1	CASSSLTGTFTEAFF	TGCGCCAGCAGCTCTCTGACAGGGACTTTCACTGAAGCTTTCTTT
.	.	TRBV7-9	TRBJ2-1	CASSSRGPDEQFF	TGTGCCAGCAGTTCTCGAGGGCCGGATGAGCAGTTCTTC
.	.	TRBV27	TRBJ2-3	CASSLSTGTVGDTQYF	TGTGCCAGCAGTTTGTCGACAGGGACTGTTGGAGATACGCAGTATTTT
.	.	TRBV6-6	TRBJ1-4	CASSYGGWANEKLFF	TGTGCCAGCAGTTACGGGGGATGGGCTAATGAAAAACTGTTTTTT
.	.	TRBV6-1	TRBJ1-6	CASSEALPDNSPLHF	TGTGCCAGCAGTGAAGCGCTACCCGATAATTCACCCCTCCACTTT
TRBD2	.	TRBV11-2	TRBJ2-3	CASSHDLAGDTDTQYF	TGTGCCAGCAGCCATGACCTAGCGGGAGACACAGATACGCAGTATTTT
.	.	TRBV10-1	TRBJ1-1	CASSAGPELEAFF	TGCGCCAGCAGTGCGGGTCCCGAATTGGAAGCTTTCTTT
.	once	TRBV6-1	TRBJ1-1	CASTPGKNTEAFF	TGTGCCAGCACTCCGGGGAAGAACACTGAAGCTTTCTTT
.	.	TRBV6-6	TRBJ2-2	CASSQSVVTGELFF	TGTGCCAGCAGCCAATCGGTGGTGACCGGGGAGCTGTTTTTT
TRBD1	once	TRBV7-2	TRBJ1-1	CASSQWDRGRTEAFF	TGTGCCAGCAGCCAGTGGGACAGGGGGAGAACTGAAGCTTTCTTT
TRBD1	.	TRBV18	TRBJ2-1	CASSLGQVRPYNEQFF	TGTGCCAGCTCCCTCGGACAGGTCCGACCATACAATGAGCAGTTCTTC
TRBD1	.	TRBV7-9	TRBJ2-5	CASSYTGTGGQETQYF	TGTGCCAGCAGCTATACCGGGACAGGGGGCCAAGAGACCCAGTACTTC
.	.	TRBV5-1	TRBJ2-7	CASRKDFSTLQYF	TGCGCCAGCAGGAAGGATTTTTCGACGCTCCAGTACTTC
.	.	TRBV5-6	TRBJ2-3	CASSFGNLDTQYF	TGTGCCAGCAGCTTTGGCAACTTAGATACGCAGTATTTT
TRBD2	.	TRBV15	TRBJ2-4	CATSRDPRGASGIAKNIQYF	TGTGCCACCAGCAGAGATCCCCGGGGGGCTAGCGGGATAGCCAAAAACATTCAGTACTTC
.	.	TRBV7-9	TRBJ1-6	CASSSNSPLHF	TGTGCCAGCAGTTCCAATTCACCCCTCCACTTT
.	.	TRBV9	TRBJ2-2	CASSGRNTGELFF	TGTGCCAGCAGTGGACGAAACACCGGGGAGCTGTTTTTT